A single sample is the source of the 15 T cell receptor beta chains below, sequenced in a study of human T cells and chemical hapten exposure. TCRdb used MiXCR to reprocess the RACE reads, holding one entry per CDR3 protein. The sample lists roughly 380,000 distinct CDR3 sequences; more than 5% were seen once. Sample time point: patch test 2, 6 weeks after DPC sensitization. The treatment is: therapeutic diphenylcyclopropenone sensitization with weekly scalp DPC. The sample consisted of whole blood, taken in connection with sensitization to the hapten diphenylcyclopropenone (DPC). The receptors here all came from a woman aged 18-29 years with alopecia areata. Some clones in this sample may be carry-over from other donors' samples.

This rearrangement joins TRBV7-2 to TRBJ2-3; D call uncertain. The ends were cut back, 5 bases at V and 1 base at J, with 10 bases in the middle. The CDR3 consists of 14 residues. The germline V gene has CDR1 SGHTA and CDR2 FQGNSA. CDR3 in amino acids: CASSPVGGTDTQYF. The CDR3 DNA sequence: TGTGCCAGCAGCCCCGTTGGGGGCACAGATACGCAGTATTTT.

This clonotype was observed at least ten times. The V gene is TRBV12-5, the J gene TRBJ1-5; D uncertain. The CDR3 sequence is 16 residues long. Per the germline V gene, CDR1 is LGHNT and CDR2 is FRNRAP. With 0 bases removed from V and 3 bases from J, the gap between germline ends came to 12 bases. The CDR3 sequence: CASGLVLGQLNQPQHF. CDR3 nucleotide sequence: TGTGCTAGTGGTTTGGTACTGGGTCAGCTCAATCAGCCCCAGCATTTT.

The rearrangement joins TRBV29-1 to TRBJ2-7, with D possibly being TRBD2 (5 bases). The V end lost 5 bases, the J end lost 6 bases, and 20 bases lay between the germline ends. Germline CDR1 and CDR2: SQVTM and ANQGSEA. The length of the CDR3 is 14 residues. This CDR3 reads CSVSGLEAVSEQYF. As DNA, the CDR3 is TGCAGCGTTTCGGGGTTGGAAGCGGTATCCGAGCAGTACTTC.

This clonotype was counted many times. The chain employs TRBV28 and TRBJ2-7; D is tentatively TRBD1 or TRBD2 (5 bases each). V lost 6 bases and J 2 bases, leaving 11 bases between the germline ends. Germline lookup yields CDR1 MDHEN and CDR2 SYDVKM. The CDR3 loop spans 13 amino acids. The CDR3 DNA is TGTGCCAGCAGAGTCGGGACGGCCTACGAGCAGTACTTC. Its protein is CASRVGTAYEQYF.

Written as DNA, the CDR3 is TGTGCCCCCACGGGAGGGGCACCAGATACGCAGTATTTT. The encoded protein is CAPTGGAPDTQYF. The chain carries TRBV9 and TRBJ2-3; TRBD2 matches at 8 bases. There are 13 residues in the CDR3. The germline V gene encodes CDR1 SGDLS and CDR2 YYNGEE. J lost 4 bases, V lost 10 bases, and 8 bases had no gene match.

The gene calls are TRBV7-9 and TRBJ1-1; 8 bases line up with TRBD1. This CDR3 is 15 amino acids long. The trim removed 5 bases at V and 7 bases at J, leaving 12 bases unmatched. In germline, CDR1 is SEHNR, CDR2 FQNEAQ (reference sequence). The CDR3 protein is CASSLPAGGSGEAFF. Written as DNA, the CDR3 is TGTGCCAGCAGCCTACCGGCAGGGGGCTCTGGTGAAGCTTTCTTT.

This clonotype has a count of ten or more. The V and J genes are TRBV18 and TRBJ2-3, with 7 bases fitting TRBD2. This CDR3 region has 15 residues. V shed 1 base and J 6 bases; nucleotides not matched to a gene: 7. CDR1 and CDR2 (germline): KGHSH, LQKENI. CDR3: CASSPQSGVTDTQYF. DNA of the CDR3: TGTGCCAGCTCACCACAGAGCGGGGTTACTGATACGCAGTATTTT. Full variable domain (rest looked up from reference TRBV18 and TRBJ2-3): NAGVMQNPRHLVRRRGQEARLRCSPMKGHSHVYWYRQLPEEGLKFMVYLQKENIIDESGMPKERFSAEFPKEGPSILRIQQVVRGDSAAYFCASSPQSGVTDTQYFGPGTRLTVL.

This clonotype has more than one count but fewer than ten. This chain links TRBV6-5 with TRBJ2-7; tentatively, D is TRBD2 (5 bases). Germline CDR1 is MNHEY and CDR2 is SVGAGI. The CDR3 is 17 residues long. Trimming left V 6 bases short and J 3 bases short, with 24 bases between. The CDR3 coding sequence is TGTGCCAGCAGAAACCTAAGAGGTTTAGGGAGTTTCTACGAGCAGTACTTC. Protein product: CASRNLRGLGSFYEQYF.

This clonotype has a count of ten or more. The chain combines TRBV7-8 with TRBJ1-5; 12 bases are shared with TRBD1. The CDR3 consists of 16 residues. J lost 0 bases, V lost 5 bases, and 2 bases had no gene match. Germline CDR1 reads SGHVS; CDR2 reads FQNEAQ. The DNA of the CDR3 is TGTGCCAGCAGCCAGGGACAGGGGGCTAGCAATCAGCCCCAGCATTTT. It specifies CASSQGQGASNQPQHF.

This chain connects TRBV2 to TRBJ2-3, with D perhaps matching TRBD1 (5 bases). CDR1 and CDR2 (germline): SNHLY, FYNNEI. The V end was cut by 6 bases, the J end by 2 bases, with 12 bases between. The CDR3 is made up of 14 amino acids. CDR3 nucleotides: TGTGCCAGCAGGGATCGACAGAACACAGATACGCAGTATTTT. Its translation: CASRDRQNTDTQYF.

The chain has TRBV5-3 and TRBJ1-5; 9 nucleotides agree with TRBD1. TRBV5-3 is an open reading frame, and its role is uncertain. This CDR3 comprises 15 residues. Trimming cost V 1 base and J 5 bases; bases outside gene matches: 4. For the CDR3, the DNA is TGTGCCAGAAGCTTGACAGGGGGCGGAGATCAGCCCCAGCATTTT. Protein sequence: CARSLTGGGDQPQHF.

This clonotype was seen many times. V and J are TRBV20-1 and TRBJ2-3, with 10 bases lining up with TRBD2. Germline V gene sequence: CDR1 DFQATT, CDR2 SNEGSKA (reference sequence). The CDR3 contains 13 residues. V shed 6 bases and J 6 bases; nucleotides not matched to a gene: 6. The CDR3 here is CSAPGLAFDTQYF. The CDR3 nucleotides read TGCAGTGCGCCGGGACTAGCGTTTGATACGCAGTATTTT.

The J gene is TRBJ1-1, the V gene TRBV6-2 or TRBV6-3; possibly TRBD1 for D (5 bases). The germline V gene has CDR1 MNHEY and CDR2 SVGEGT. The CDR3 totals 13 residues. Trimming took 8 bases from V and 6 from J, leaving 16 bases between them. In DNA, the CDR3 is TGTGCCAGCCGAAGGTCCCAGGGAGCTGAAGCTTTCTTT. As protein: CASRRSQGAEAFF.

This clonotype was picked up a small number of times. The CDR3 loop reads CASIQGIDADRKNTDTQYF. The CDR3 DNA reads as TGTGCCAGCATCCAAGGCATCGATGCCGACAGGAAAAACACAGATACGCAGTATTTT. The chain couples TRBV6-1 to TRBJ2-3; D might be TRBD1 (6 bases). The CDR3 has 19 amino acids. The V end lost 7 bases, the J end lost 2 bases, and 28 bases lay between the germline ends. The germline CDR1 and CDR2 sequences are MNHNS and SASEGT.

V gene TRBV7-2 combines with J gene TRBJ2-3; 14 nucleotides match TRBD2. Germline values: CDR1 SGHTA, CDR2 FQGNSA. This CDR3 is built from 17 residues. The junction had 6 bases not matched to a gene; V was cut back by 3 bases and J by 4 bases. CDR3 sequence: CASSFSGTSGGPDTQYF. In nucleotides, the CDR3 is TGTGCCAGCAGCTTTTCCGGGACTAGCGGGGGACCAGATACGCAGTATTTT. Full variable domain (outside the CDR3, taken from reference TRBV7-2 and TRBJ2-3): GAGVSQSPSNKVTEKGKDVELRCDPISGHTALYWYRQSLGQGLEFLIYFQGNSAPDKSGLPSDRFSAERTGGSVSTLTIQRTQQEDSAVYLCASSFSGTSGGPDTQYFGPGTRLTVL.